The present T cell receptor beta chain was sequenced within a study of identical twins (TCRdb year 2016). For context, the study as a whole: The study deep-sequenced TCR alpha and beta repertoires from monozygotic twins, unrelated adults of various ages and cord blood to test whether fetal clonotypes persist. Replicate twin experiments were performed at different times using different library preparation protocols to rule out contamination. Study-wide conclusions, independent of this receptor: Because the same donors could not be followed over many years, the conclusions depended on cross-sectional statistical analysis. In beta out-of-frame sequences, excess twin sharing was weaker, because having fewer shared sequences lowered the signal-to-noise ratio. Fewer insertions were carried by abundant cord blood beta clonotypes, a similar but weaker trend appeared in young adult naive repertoires, and no such trend appeared in memory repertoires. Compared with coincidental sharing between unrelated individuals, out-of-frame TCR alpha sequences shared between twins had an excess of sequences with low generation probability. In monozygotic twins, out-of-frame TCR alpha sharing was systematically underestimated by recombination models, although the models agreed with sharing between unrelated individuals. Invariant T cells such as MAIT and iNKT could partly confound zero-insertion analyses, although diverse VJ usage argued against such confounding for most clonotypes.

With regard to this clonotype: What antigen it recognizes has not been identified. Base qualities are missing; no much larger clone stands one base away.

Every donor was a healthy Caucasian. Three pairs of female monozygotic twins, all aged 18 to 29 years, were included in the twin cohort. Miltenyi CD45RO+ enrichment and human naive T-cell isolation kits were used to isolate memory (CD45RO+) and naive T cells from PBMC. The protocol used for the library was 5' RACE. TCRdb records Illumina HiSeq 2000 as the sequencer. Template switching added a universal primer binding site, and the final cDNA carried a unique molecular identifier that allowed TCR cDNA molecules to be counted accurately. Specific primers in the conserved constant-segment region were used to synthesize first-strand cDNA for the TCR alpha and beta chains. To control for contamination, every cDNA library was double barcoded, receiving both a SMART-Mk sample barcode and Illumina barcodes. TruSeq adapter sequences and Illumina sample barcodes were added in two successive PCR steps. The Illumina HiSeq platform was used with custom primers to sequence TCR alpha and beta cDNA libraries. The paper's data handling went like this. MiGEC was used to process raw reads and extract unique molecular identifiers, and MiXCR was used to find CDR3 positions. Recombination models were inferred per individual with the repgenHMM and IGoR tools using an EM algorithm. The tcR package in R was used for shared clonotype analysis, with sharing normalized by the product of cloneset sizes. To study raw recombination free of thymic and clonal selection effects, out-of-frame nonproductive sequences were analyzed. TCRdb reprocessing: public reads trimmed at Q25 with fastp, clones called with MiXCR, in-frame beta chains kept. When rows share a CDR3 protein, they turn into one entry using the most common DNA and genes. TCRdb assigned the V and J calls; the authors' analysis was not used. For this sample the table gives 250,000 or so distinct CDR3 sequences, of which roughly 7% were detected only once. The ten most abundant clones make up roughly 3.6% of the sample.

For CDR1 and CDR2, the germline V gene lists MNHEY and SVGAGI. Between the V and J ends, shortened by 4 bases and 1 base respectively, the junction contains 11 bases. The CDR3 goes from the cysteine to the phenylalanine over 15 residues. Here the CDR3 DNA is all that survives: 45 bases in frame from base 1. This sample was also put to use in a study of yellow fever vaccine responses in identical twins. Looking at the second paper: According to the authors, the vaccine-induced T cell response in identical twins seemed to be partly convergent and partly specific to each individual. In the study, vaccine-responding T cell clones were precisely tracked in identical twins.

Input material: memory (CD45RO+) T cells sorted from blood. In the paper's terms, the cell subset or site label means: CD45RO+ enriched T cells. This sequence uses TRBV6-5 and TRBJ2-4; a weak D assignment points to TRBD2 (6 bases agree). The receptor's source is a woman between 18 and 29 years old in good health. The nucleotide sequence reads as follows: TGTGCCAGCAGTTCTGGGGGGACGGCCAAAAACATTCAGTACTTC. Its protein reads: CASSSGGTAKNIQYF.